The 27 T cell receptor beta chains listed next were all sequenced from one sample in a study of blood T cell repertoires in COVID-19. Generated by immunoSEQ multiplex PCR, the TCRdb table keeps only in-frame clones and is missing some. The sample has over 350,000 clones; approximately 87% are singletons. The specimen sequenced was PBMCs or T cells enriched from blood (not recorded which). Receptors originate from a woman aged 50 to 60 who had recovered from COVID-19.

This chain links TRBV11-3 with TRBJ1-2; possibly TRBD1 for D (6 bases). The ends were cut back, 5 bases at V and 0 bases at J, with 7 bases in the middle. The CDR3 loop spans 13 amino acids. Germline V gene data show CDR1 as SGHNT and CDR2 as YENEEA. The CDR3: CASSAGANYGYTF. The CDR3 DNA follows: TGTGCCAGCAGCGCAGGGGCTAACTATGGCTACACCTTC.

The chain is built from TRBV7-6 and TRBJ1-4; D not certain. V gave up 1 base and J gave up 8 bases, with 17 bases separating them. This CDR3 region has 16 residues. Germline values: CDR1 SGHVS, CDR2 FNYEAQ. The chain's CDR3 is CASSLGSRGSGEKLFF. CDR3 bases: TGTGCCAGCAGCTTAGGGTCCCGCGGTTCTGGGGAAAAACTGTTTTTT.

The V and J genes are TRBV11-2 and TRBJ1-3; maybe TRBD1 (6 bases). The CDR3 has 15 amino acids. Germline loops: CDR1 SGHAT, CDR2 FQNNGV. V lost 5 bases and J 6 bases, leaving 17 bases between the germline ends. The CDR3 DNA follows: TGTGCCAGCAGCACCCAGGCAGGGGAAGCAAACACCATATATTTT. It encodes CASSTQAGEANTIYF. Combining the CDR3 with reference TRBV11-2 and TRBJ1-3 gives the whole variable domain EAGVAQSPRYKIIEKRQSVAFWCNPISGHATLYWYQQILGQGPKLLIQFQNNGVVDDSQLPKDRFSAERLKGVDSTLKIQPAKLEDSAVYLCASSTQAGEANTIYFGEGSWLTVV.

V is TRBV6-5 and J is TRBJ1-6; 9 bases are a match to TRBD1. This CDR3 comprises 14 residues. J gave up 9 bases and V 6 bases, and 6 bases lay outside the gene matches. CDR1 and CDR2 (germline): MNHEY, SVGAGI. The CDR3 DNA reads as TGTGCCAGCAGCCTGGGACAGGGATTTTCACCCCTCCACTTT. It specifies CASSLGQGFSPLHF.

The rearrangement links TRBV12-3 or TRBV12-4 to TRBJ2-5, with a possible D match to TRBD2 (5 bases). V was clipped by 3 bases and J by 5 bases, with 7 bases between them. This CDR3 spans 12 amino acids. CDR3 nucleotides: TGTGCCAGCAGTTTTGGCGGGGAGACCCAGTACTTC. Translating gives CASSFGGETQYF.

The V call is TRBV5-4, the J call TRBJ1-2, with D uncertain. This CDR3 spans 14 amino acids. Germline V gene sequence: CDR1 SGHNT, CDR2 YYREEE (reference sequence). V lost 0 bases to trimming and J lost 8 bases, with 14 bases between them. CDR3 protein: CASSLVTFPGGYTF. The DNA for the CDR3 is TGTGCCAGCAGCTTGGTGACATTCCCGGGGGGCTACACCTTC.

V and J are TRBV3-1 (or the pseudogene TRBV3-2) and TRBJ2-1; no reliable D call. V was pared by 4 bases and J by 6 bases, with 16 bases between. CDR3 size: 15 residues. Per the germline V gene, CDR1 is LGHDT and CDR2 is YNNKEL (reference sequence). CDR3 sequence (DNA): TGTGCCAGCAGCCGAGATACCCCCCGAGGCAATGAGCAGTTCTTC. It translates to CASSRDTPRGNEQFF.

The chain carries TRBV27 and TRBJ1-2, with D possibly being TRBD1 (5 bases). The germline V gene encodes CDR1 MNHEY and CDR2 SMNVEV (reference sequence). The CDR3 has 12 amino acids. V was trimmed by 2 bases and J by 5 bases, leaving 6 bases between them. The CDR3 nucleotides read TGTGCCAGCAGTTTACAGGGATATGGCTACACCTTC. Translating gives CASSLQGYGYTF.

The chain couples TRBV6-5 to TRBJ2-7, with no clear D. Per the germline V gene, CDR1 is MNHEY and CDR2 is SVGAGI. Trimming took off 2 bases at V and 0 bases at J, with 5 bases between the two ends. This CDR3 contains 13 residues. DNA for the CDR3: TGTGCCAGCAGTTACCAGTCCTCCTACGAGCAGTACTTC. Residues: CASSYQSSYEQYF.

The chain recombines TRBV19 with TRBJ2-7; 9 positions agree with TRBD1. Unmatched junction bases numbered 5, after V lost 4 bases and J lost 7 bases. The CDR3 has 13 residues. The germline gives CDR1 LNHDA, CDR2 SQIVND (reference sequence). The CDR3 is CASSTRTGAEQYF. The CDR3 nucleotides are TGTGCCAGTAGTACCAGGACAGGGGCGGAGCAGTACTTC.

This chain links TRBV6-2 or TRBV6-3 with TRBJ1-3; D unclear. This CDR3 has 12 residues. Trimming removed 2 bases at V and 10 bases at J, with 9 bases between. Germline CDR1 MNHEY, CDR2 SVGEGT. DNA for the CDR3: TGTGCCAGCAGTTACCAAGGAGGGACCATATATTTT. Encoded protein: CASSYQGGTIYF.

The chain has TRBV4-3 and TRBJ2-3, with 10 bases matching TRBD2. Trimming cost V 1 base and J 3 bases; bases outside gene matches: 4. Germline V gene lookup returns CDR1 LGHNA and CDR2 YSLEER. The CDR3 consists of 16 residues. The CDR3, as DNA: TGCGCCAGCAGCCAAGCAGCGGGGGGGCTGACAGATACGCAGTATTTT. This sequence encodes CASSQAAGGLTDTQYF.

The chain combines TRBV6-2 or TRBV6-3 with TRBJ1-5, with D uncertain. V was cut by 0 bases and J by 0 bases, with 9 bases left in between. Germline CDR1 MNHEY, CDR2 SVGEGT. This CDR3 has 16 amino acids. CDR3 loop: CASSYSGGRSNQPQHF. The CDR3 bases are TGTGCCAGCAGTTACTCGGGCGGGCGTAGCAATCAGCCCCAGCATTTT.

The chain carries TRBV2 and TRBJ1-2, with 9 bases identical to TRBD1. The CDR3 has 17 amino acids. Germline V lookup: CDR1 SNHLY, CDR2 FYNNEI. The V and J ends lost 3 bases and 2 bases, in that order; junction bases with no gene match: 10. The CDR3 protein is CASSELQGAFWNYGYTF. CDR3 coding DNA: TGTGCCAGCAGTGAGTTACAGGGGGCTTTTTGGAACTATGGCTACACCTTC.

The count of this clone is one. CDR3 DNA: TGTGCCAGTAGTATCACTTCAAGCGGGAGAAGCACAGATACGCAGTATTTT. Amino acid sequence: CASSITSSGRSTDTQYF. V gene TRBV19 combines with J gene TRBJ2-3; 8 bases agree with TRBD2. The CDR3 spans 17 residues. Germline loops: CDR1 LNHDA, CDR2 SQIVND (reference sequence). Losses at the gene ends were 3 bases for V and 0 bases for J; bases not matched to a gene: 8. The whole variable domain, filled in from reference TRBV19 and TRBJ2-3, reads DGGITQSPKYLFRKEGQNVTLSCEQNLNHDAMYWYRQDPGQGLRLIYYSQIVNDFQKGDIAEGYSVSREKKESFPLTVTSAQKNPTAFYLCASSITSSGRSTDTQYFGPGTRLTVL.

The chain has TRBV6-5 and TRBJ2-1; D unresolved. CDR3 length equals 13 residues. Germline lookup yields CDR1 MNHEY and CDR2 SVGAGI. V dropped 3 bases and J dropped 4 bases, with 7 bases sitting between them. In nucleotides, the CDR3 is TGTGCCAGCAGTTATTCCGGTTACAATGAGCAGTTCTTC. Its translation is CASSYSGYNEQFF.

This sequence joins TRBV3-1 (or the pseudogene TRBV3-2) and TRBJ1-1; TRBD1 might be the D (6 bases). CDR1 LGHDT and CDR2 YNNKEL come from the germline V gene (reference sequence). This CDR3 region has 18 residues. V was pared by 1 base and J by 6 bases, with 24 bases between. The chain's CDR3 is CASSQVIFPGETNAEAFF. The CDR3, as DNA: TGTGCCAGCAGCCAAGTAATTTTCCCAGGGGAAACAAACGCTGAAGCTTTCTTT.

CDR3 region: CASSQGLQMNTEAFF. The CDR3 nucleotides are TGTGCCAGCTCACAGGGGCTCCAAATGAACACTGAAGCTTTCTTT. The chain couples TRBV18 to TRBJ1-1, with D maybe TRBD1 (5 bases). The CDR3 loop spans 15 amino acids. The V end lost 4 bases, the J end lost 0 bases, and 12 bases lay between the germline ends. Germline assignment: CDR1 KGHSH and CDR2 LQKENI.

The J gene is TRBJ1-3, the V gene TRBV5-1, with TRBD1 matching over 9 bases. This CDR3 spans 16 amino acids. From germline, CDR1 is SGHRS and CDR2 YFSETQ. V was pared by 0 bases and J by 3 bases, with 4 bases of the junction left unmatched. The CDR3 DNA is TGCGCCAGCAGCTTGGCCGGGACAGGGAGTGGAAACACCATATATTTT. It translates to CASSLAGTGSGNTIYF.

The chain employs TRBV15 and TRBJ1-2, with 7 bases fitting TRBD1. CDR3 size: 14 residues. The V gene end was trimmed by 3 bases and the J gene end by 3 bases; junction bases not matched to a gene: 4. Germline V gives CDR1 LNHNV, CDR2 YYDKDF (reference sequence). The CDR3 bases are TGTGCCACCAGCAGCGCGGGACAGTACTATGGCTACACCTTC. This encodes CATSSAGQYYGYTF.

The chain uses TRBV9 and TRBJ2-3; D possibly corresponds to TRBD2 (6 bases). CDR1 and CDR2 from the germline V gene are SGDLS and YYNGEE. The CDR3 has 15 amino acids. V gave up 4 bases and J gave up 5 bases, with 17 bases separating them. The CDR3 spells CASSPTGGAGDTQYF. For the CDR3, the DNA is TGTGCCAGCAGCCCTACCGGCGGGGCGGGAGATACGCAGTATTTT.

The chain is built from TRBV6-2 or TRBV6-3 and TRBJ1-2; 7 bases agree with TRBD1. This CDR3 is 13 amino acids long. The V gene's germline CDR1 is MNHEY and CDR2 SVGEGT. Losses at the gene ends were 5 bases for V and 5 bases for J; bases not matched to a gene: 5. For the CDR3, the DNA is TGTGCCAGCAGTGGGACAGAACGATATGGCTACACCTTC. Protein sequence: CASSGTERYGYTF.

The chain combines TRBV10-3 with TRBJ1-5; TRBD1 might be the D (5 bases). Trimming left V 4 bases short and J 7 bases short, with 8 bases between. The germline V gene encodes CDR1 ENHRY and CDR2 SYGVKD. This CDR3 comprises 12 residues. This CDR3 is CAISGGDQPQHF. CDR3 DNA sequence: TGTGCCATCAGTGGGGGGGACCAGCCCCAGCATTTT.

This clone was detected only a few times. Distinct nucleotide sequences in the sample also encode this CDR3. CDR3 in amino acids: CASSSGGSNTGELFF. The CDR3 nucleotides are TGCGCCAGCAGCTCCGGCGGTTCGAACACCGGGGAGCTGTTTTTT. The rearrangement links TRBV5-1 to TRBJ2-2; D gene unclear. V lost 3 bases and J lost 0, with 9 bases in between. The CDR3 loop spans 15 amino acids. CDR1 and CDR2 from the germline V gene are SGHRS and YFSETQ.

The chain combines TRBV7-9 with TRBJ1-4; no firm D call. Germline loops: CDR1 SEHNR, CDR2 FQNEAQ (reference sequence). Trimming removed 1 base from V and 5 bases from J, with 11 bases in between. This CDR3 comprises 15 residues. The CDR3 loop reads CASSLVAGNNEKLFF. In nucleotides, the CDR3 is TGTGCCAGCAGCTTAGTGGCGGGGAACAATGAAAAACTGTTTTTT.

This clone occurred many times. The chain joins TRBV5-1 to TRBJ1-3; TRBD1 aligns across 9 bases. CDR1 is SGHRS and CDR2 is YFSETQ in the germline V gene. The CDR3 runs to 16 residues. After removal of 5 bases from V and 3 bases from J, the junction contained 9 bases not matched to a gene. CDR3 region: CASSPTGTGFGNTIYF. Written as DNA, the CDR3 is TGCGCCAGCAGTCCAACCGGGACAGGGTTTGGAAACACCATATATTTT.

The chain has TRBV19 and TRBJ1-5, with D perhaps TRBD1 (6 bases). Germline V CDR1 and CDR2: LNHDA, SQIVND (reference sequence). Trimming took 6 bases from V and 6 from J, leaving 21 bases between them. CDR3 length: 16 amino acids. The CDR3: CASSGTGQLRGQPQHF. The DNA of the CDR3 is TGTGCCAGTAGCGGGACGGGACAATTGAGAGGTCAGCCCCAGCATTTT.